The TCR beta chain described here comes from a study of shared clonotypes between healthy human individuals. Turning to the study itself: Donors were two women and a few men aged 18 to 49.

The CDR3 spans 17 residues. Germline V CDR1 and CDR2: SQVTM, ANQGSEA. With 0 bases removed from V and 1 base from J, the gap between germline ends came to 18 bases. TCRdb's copy holds only in-frame clones and misses some; the assay was immunoSEQ multiplex PCR. The sample contains some 550,000 clones, around 97% of which appear only once. The V gene is TRBV29-1, the J gene TRBJ1-2, with D uncertain. Sequenced material: naive CD4+ T cells sorted from blood. As to subset: CD45RA+ positively selected. This receptor was identified in a woman aged 30 to 39 in good health. CDR3 loop: CSVEDSRPGAVNYGYTF. As DNA, the CDR3 is TGCAGCGTTGAAGATTCGAGGCCAGGAGCCGTTAACTATGGCTACACCTTC.